This TCR beta chain was retrieved from a study of response to subunit inactivated influenza vaccine. Study-level points and caveats: Every seasonal influenza vaccination brings in few new T cells, the authors suggested.

The CDR3 contains 16 residues. Trimming removed 5 bases at V and 0 bases at J, with 14 bases between. Germline V lookup: CDR1 SGHNT, CDR2 YENEEA. Each CDR3 protein is one row after TCRdb ran MiXCR on the RT-PCR reads. The sample has 710,000 or so distinct CDR3 sequences; around 14% are singletons. A note on this clonotype: Its antigen is not identified.

This clonotype was sampled from a middle-aged man who received an inactivated influenza vaccine. V is TRBV11-3 and J is TRBJ2-1, with D hard to call. The sequences come from PBMCs from blood, collected 11 to 12 days after vaccination. CDR3 nucleotide sequence: TGTGCCAGCAGCCCCGGTGGGCCGCTCTCCTACAATGAGCAGTTCTTC. Residues: CASSPGGPLSYNEQFF.